A single sample is the source of the 7 T cell receptor beta chains below, sequenced in a study of blood T cell repertoires in COVID-19 (dated by TCRdb to 2020 to 2022). Libraries were built with the immunoSEQ multiplex PCR assay. This immuneACCESS table, as held by TCRdb, lists in-frame sequences with V and J called but not all clones. Of the missing ones, under half trace to an unresolved V gene in checked studies; the others have no known cause. The sample table records under 200,000 clones; 80% to 90% of these occur just once. The biggest ten clones account for 10% of the sample. The sample was peripheral blood. The receptors come from a woman in her 70s with COVID-19, enrolled during active disease.

This clone appeared many times. The gene calls are TRBV19 and TRBJ1-5; D gene unclear. Germline-derived CDR1 and CDR2 are LNHDA and SQIVND (reference sequence). CDR3 size: 14 residues. The germline V and J ends were trimmed by 3 bases and 0 bases, with 6 bases remaining between them. CDR3 nucleotide sequence: TGTGCCAGTAGTATCGGTTATAGCAATCAGCCCCAGCATTTT. It translates to CASSIGYSNQPQHF.

V gene TRBV19 combines with J gene TRBJ1-4; 9 positions match TRBD1. The CDR3 is 17 amino acids. Germline values: CDR1 LNHDA, CDR2 SQIVND (reference sequence). V gave up 3 bases and J gave up 6 bases; unmatched junction bases: 11. For the CDR3, the DNA is TGTGCCAGTAGTATCCCCTCCGGGACAGGGAGGGATGAAAAACTGTTTTTT. Translated, it gives CASSIPSGTGRDEKLFF.

This chain joins TRBV6-5 and TRBJ1-2, with TRBD1 matching over 8 bases. The CDR3 sequence is 12 residues long. Looked up from germline, CDR1 is MNHEY and CDR2 is SVGAGI. Trimming took 10 bases from V and 8 from J; bases not matched to a gene: 9. The CDR3 sequence is CATYLQGVGYTF. CDR3 DNA: TGTGCCACGTATCTACAGGGGGTCGGCTACACCTTC.

The chain is built from TRBV27 and TRBJ1-6, with 10 bases aligning to TRBD1. The length of the CDR3 is 18 residues. Germline V gene data show CDR1 as MNHEY and CDR2 as SMNVEV (reference sequence). The junction had 21 bases not matched to a gene; V was cut back by 10 bases and J by 9 bases. CDR3 coding DNA: TGTGCCAACTCCACCGGGACAGGGGAAGTCCGACCCCTTTCACCCCTCCACTTT. This codes for CANSTGTGEVRPLSPLHF.

The chain is built from TRBV5-1 and TRBJ1-2, with 7 bases that match TRBD1. Germline V gives CDR1 SGHRS, CDR2 YFSETQ. The J segment lost 0 bases and the V segment lost 5 bases, leaving 7 bases of the junction unmatched. This CDR3 is built from 15 residues. CDR3 sequence (DNA): TGCGCCAGCAGGGGGGACAGAGACCCTAACTATGGCTACACCTTC. Its protein product is CASRGDRDPNYGYTF.

V is TRBV4-1 and J is TRBJ1-3; D is perhaps TRBD1 (5 bases). From germline, CDR1 is MGHRA and CDR2 YSYEKL. Trimming took off 4 bases at V and 2 bases at J, with 15 bases between the two ends. The CDR3 sequence is 16 residues long. This chain's CDR3 is CASSPNSGMTGNTIYF. Here the CDR3 DNA reads TGCGCCAGCAGCCCCAACTCAGGGATGACTGGAAACACCATATATTTT.

This chain links TRBV28 with TRBJ1-2; 7 nucleotides line up with TRBD1. Unmatched junction bases numbered 8, after V lost 7 bases and J lost 6 bases. The CDR3 has 13 residues. Germline lookup yields CDR1 MDHEN and CDR2 SYDVKM. The CDR3 nucleotides are TGTGCCAGCATCCAGACAGGGAATCATGGCTACACCTTC. This sequence encodes CASIQTGNHGYTF.